These 5 T cell receptor beta chains were all obtained from the same sample, sequenced in a study of regulatory T cells in long-lasting Graves disease. Researchers made TCR beta libraries by using iRepertoire HTBI primers and running Arm-PCR on CDR3 regions. TCRdb re-derived calls from the multiplex PCR reads in MiXCR, one entry per CDR3 protein. The sample has 400,000 to 600,000 distinct CDR3 sequences, roughly a fifth seen once. The sample's time point: persistent/refractory GD, antithyroid drugs over 5 years with positive TRAb. RNA extracted from PBMCs served as the sequencing template. The input for sequencing was peripheral blood mononuclear cells (PBMCs), taken when the disease was refractory, from a patient treated with antithyroid drugs. Receptors were obtained from a female donor with Graves disease.

Ten or more counts support this clonotype. The genes are TRBV20-1 and TRBJ2-7; TRBD1 matches 9 bases. Germline CDR1 is DFQATT and CDR2 is SNEGSKA (reference sequence). The CDR3 has 12 amino acids. With V trimmed by 7 bases and J by 3 bases, 4 bases remained unmatched. In nucleotides, the CDR3 is TGCAGTGTCTCGACAGGGGGCTACGAGCAGTACTTC. Protein: CSVSTGGYEQYF.

The chain has TRBV27 and TRBJ2-3; D unclear. The CDR3 loop spans 15 amino acids. Germline V gene data show CDR1 as MNHEY and CDR2 as SMNVEV (reference sequence). Trimming left V 2 bases short and J 1 base short, with 10 bases between. The chain's CDR3 is CASSLSFGRTDTQYF. CDR3 in DNA: TGTGCCAGCAGTTTAAGTTTCGGCCGCACAGATACGCAGTATTTT.

This clonotype was seen repeatedly, ten times or more. The V gene is TRBV28, the J gene TRBJ2-5; D perhaps matches TRBD2 (5 bases). The CDR3 covers 13 residues. Deletions cut 2 bases from V and 7 bases from J, with 11 bases between. CDR1 is MDHEN and CDR2 is SYDVKM in the germline V gene. The CDR3 DNA reads as TGTGCCAGCAGTTTAAGAGGGATCGGGACCCAGTACTTC. Amino acid sequence: CASSLRGIGTQYF.

This clonotype showed up just a few times. The chain employs TRBV19 and TRBJ1-1, with D possibly matching TRBD1 (5 bases). Germline lookup yields CDR1 LNHDA and CDR2 SQIVND (reference sequence). CDR3 size: 16 residues. The ends were cut back, 6 bases at V and 1 base at J, with 18 bases in the middle. The CDR3 DNA sequence: TGTGCCAGTAGAGGGTCTCGGGGCAGTCGGAACACTGAAGCTTTCTTT. This encodes CASRGSRGSRNTEAFF.

This clonotype was found a few times. The gene calls are TRBV3-2 and TRBJ1-1. TRBV3-2 is recorded as a pseudogene. This CDR3 region has 12 residues. The CDR3 loop is CASSAYHTEAFF. The CDR3 DNA reads as TGTGCCAGCAGCGCTTATCACACTGAAGCTTTCTTT.